These 18 T cell receptor beta chains came from one sample sequenced in a study of blood T cell dynamics during melanoma immunotherapy. Documented time point: week 3, after first cycle of checkpoint inhibitor. Method: immunoSEQ multiplex PCR; TCRdb's copy keeps in-frame clones and lacks some. The sample has roughly 15,000 clones, about nine tenths seen once. Sequencing used blood, obtained from a patient treated with checkpoint blockade. These receptor sequences come from a human donor with melanoma.

J is TRBJ2-3 and V is TRBV6-4; 8 bases line up with TRBD2. Germline V gene sequence: CDR1 MRHNA, CDR2 SNTAGT. This CDR3 is built from 15 residues. The junction had 4 bases not matched to a gene; V was cut back by 5 bases and J by 0 bases. This chain's CDR3 is CASSFGGRSTDTQYF. CDR3 bases: TGTGCCAGCAGTTTTGGCGGGAGGAGCACAGATACGCAGTATTTT.

The chain carries TRBV29-1 and TRBJ1-1, with D perhaps TRBD1 (5 bases). Trimming stripped 4 bases from V and 1 base from J, with 13 bases between. The CDR3 consists of 14 residues. Per germline, CDR1 SQVTM and CDR2 ANQGSEA. This chain's CDR3 is CSVGAGTRNTEAFF. CDR3 DNA sequence: TGCAGCGTTGGGGCGGGGACGAGGAACACTGAAGCTTTCTTT.

This chain connects TRBV5-5 to TRBJ2-1; D gene ambiguous. The CDR3 loop spans 16 amino acids. V lost 3 bases, J lost 0 bases, and 13 bases lay in between. From germline, CDR1 is SGHKS and CDR2 YYEKEE (reference sequence). CDR3 region: CASSSVLAVSYNEQFF. For the CDR3, the DNA is TGTGCCAGCAGCTCCGTACTGGCGGTCTCCTACAATGAGCAGTTCTTC.

This sequence joins TRBV10-3 and TRBJ1-6, with unresolved D. The ends were cut back, 3 bases at V and 9 bases at J, with 3 bases in the middle. Germline CDR1 is ENHRY and CDR2 is SYGVKD. The CDR3 is 11 amino acids. CDR3 sequence: CAISDPSPLHF. CDR3 sequence (DNA): TGTGCCATCAGTGACCCTTCACCCCTCCACTTT.

This chain links TRBV7-3 with TRBJ1-5; TRBD1 matches at 9 bases. Germline trimming cut 2 bases from V and 5 bases from J; bases unmatched to any gene: 7. Per the germline V gene, CDR1 is SGHTA and CDR2 is FQGTGA. This CDR3 contains 16 residues. CDR3 loop: CASSLGRDRVYQPQHF. CDR3 in DNA: TGTGCCAGCAGCTTAGGACGGGACAGGGTCTATCAGCCCCAGCATTTT.

V usage is TRBV18 and J usage is TRBJ2-5, with D unresolved. The V gene lost 1 base and the J gene lost 5 bases, with 17 bases spanning the gap. The CDR3 is 16 amino acids. From germline, CDR1 is KGHSH and CDR2 LQKENI. CDR3: CASSPLPPSSRETQYF. CDR3 nucleotide sequence: TGTGCCAGCTCACCACTACCACCTAGTAGTAGGGAGACCCAGTACTTC.

The chain uses TRBV28 and TRBJ2-3; D possibly uses TRBD1 or TRBD2 (5 bases each). This CDR3 contains 14 residues. CDR1 and CDR2 (germline): MDHEN, SYDVKM. Trimming cost V 2 bases and J 4 bases, with 10 bases left between them. CDR3 in DNA: TGTGCCAGCAGTTTACCCGGGACCGCAGATACGCAGTATTTT. It translates to CASSLPGTADTQYF.

The rearrangement uses TRBV28 and TRBJ2-3, with 8 bases identical to TRBD2. The CDR3 contains 13 residues. In germline, CDR1 is MDHEN, CDR2 SYDVKM. Trimming cost V 4 bases and J 8 bases; bases outside gene matches: 5. The CDR3 nucleotides read TGTGCCAGCAGTTACGGGGGACTAGGTACGCAGTATTTT. It translates to CASSYGGLGTQYF.

The rearrangement uses TRBV5-4 and TRBJ2-3, with 7 bases matching TRBD2. CDR3 length equals 12 residues. The germline gives CDR1 SGHNT, CDR2 YYREEE (reference sequence). V trimming: 4 bases; J trimming: 9 bases; junction bases outside the gene matches: 5. CDR3 residues: CASSLGGKTQYF. The CDR3 coding sequence is TGTGCCAGCAGCCTGGGGGGGAAAACGCAGTATTTT.

The rearrangement joins TRBV14 to TRBJ2-1; D might be TRBD1 (5 bases). CDR1 and CDR2 (germline): SGHDN, FVKESK. V lost 4 bases and J lost 6, with 19 bases in between. The CDR3 covers 16 residues. The CDR3: CASSLIGVFGFNEQFF. The CDR3 region has the DNA TGTGCCAGCAGCCTCATAGGGGTTTTCGGTTTCAATGAGCAGTTCTTC.

The rearrangement uses TRBV28 and TRBJ2-7, with 7 bases aligning to TRBD2. The CDR3 runs to 13 residues. The germline CDR1 and CDR2 sequences are MDHEN and SYDVKM. Trimming at V came to 9 bases and at J to 0 bases, leaving 5 bases not matched to a gene. Here the CDR3 reads CASVAGDSYEQYF. DNA for the CDR3: TGTGCCAGTGTAGCGGGCGACTCCTACGAGCAGTACTTC.

This clone occurred once. The V gene is TRBV19, the J gene TRBJ2-7; D is perhaps TRBD1 (6 bases). The CDR3 loop spans 15 amino acids. Trimming removed 3 bases from V and 2 bases from J, with 14 bases in between. In germline, CDR1 is LNHDA, CDR2 SQIVND (reference sequence). This chain's CDR3 is CASSIFGAGAYEQYF. The CDR3 region has the DNA TGTGCCAGTAGTATTTTCGGAGCAGGGGCCTACGAGCAGTACTTC.

The chain has TRBV7-2 and TRBJ2-7; D call uncertain. V was trimmed by 4 bases and J by 2 bases, leaving 9 bases between them. Per the germline V gene, CDR1 is SGHTA and CDR2 is FQGNSA. The CDR3 is 13 amino acids. CDR3 loop: CASSSLGAYEQYF. The CDR3 DNA follows: TGTGCCAGCAGCTCCCTTGGGGCCTACGAGCAGTACTTC.

The V and J genes are TRBV28 and TRBJ2-3; the match to TRBD2 covers 7 bases. Germline-derived CDR1 and CDR2 are MDHEN and SYDVKM. The trim removed 2 bases at V and 4 bases at J, leaving 6 bases unmatched. CDR3 length: 15 amino acids. The CDR3 protein is CASSLRAGVSDTQYF. In DNA, the CDR3 is TGTGCCAGCAGTTTACGGGCGGGAGTGTCAGATACGCAGTATTTT.

This clone was counted a few times. The rearrangement links TRBV18 to TRBJ2-1; TRBD1 or TRBD2 may be the D gene (5 bases each). The CDR3 contains 15 residues. V lost 1 base to trimming and J lost 6 bases, with 13 bases between them. Germline assignment: CDR1 KGHSH and CDR2 LQKENI. This CDR3 is CASSPRVGPRNEQFF. The CDR3 DNA sequence: TGTGCCAGCTCACCACGGGTGGGACCCCGCAATGAGCAGTTCTTC.

This chain uses TRBV28 with TRBJ1-5, with 9 positions matching TRBD1. The germline V gene has CDR1 MDHEN and CDR2 SYDVKM. The CDR3 extends over 16 amino acids. The ends lost 2 bases at V and 5 bases at J; junction bases unmatched: 7. CDR3 amino acids: CASSLTGTGFYQPQHF. The CDR3 region has the DNA TGTGCCAGCAGTTTAACCGGGACAGGGTTTTATCAGCCCCAGCATTTT.

By proportion, this clone is large (0.1 to 1%). The V call is TRBV6-4, the J call TRBJ2-3, with D possibly being TRBD2 (6 bases). The ends were cut back, 2 bases at V and 0 bases at J, with 6 bases in the middle. The CDR3 has 14 residues. Germline V gives CDR1 MRHNA, CDR2 SNTAGT. The CDR3 region has the DNA TGTGCCAGCAGTGACGGGACTAGCACAGATACGCAGTATTTT. Protein sequence: CASSDGTSTDTQYF.

V usage is TRBV11-3 and J usage is TRBJ2-5; 11 bases line up with TRBD1. This CDR3 is 15 amino acids long. Germline CDR1 and CDR2: SGHNT and YENEEA. Trimming at V came to 3 bases and at J to 5 bases, leaving 5 bases not matched to a gene. The chain's CDR3 is CASSFRTGGSETQYF. The DNA of the CDR3 is TGTGCCAGCAGCTTCCGGACAGGGGGCTCGGAGACCCAGTACTTC.